Below, 26 T cell receptor beta chains from the same sample are listed, as sequenced in a study of T-cell memory formation after mild COVID-19. TCRdb recomputed calls from the 5' RACE reads with MiXCR, one row per CDR3 protein. The sample has some 320,000 distinct CDR3 sequences; approximately 16% are singletons. Sequenced sample: PBMCs or a T cell subset sorted from them (not recorded which). These receptors all come from a man aged 18-30 years who had mild COVID-19 (a few samples of this study predate the infection). Cell type and time point are not known.

This sequence joins TRBV20-1 and TRBJ1-6; no firm D call. V was clipped by 3 bases and J by 8 bases, with 5 bases between them. The germline V gene has CDR1 DFQATT and CDR2 SNEGSKA (reference sequence). CDR3 length: 11 residues. The CDR3 region is CSASRDSPLHF. The CDR3 nucleotides are TGCAGTGCTAGCCGCGATTCACCCCTCCACTTT.

V usage is TRBV20-1 and J usage is TRBJ1-6; tentative D call: TRBD1 (6 bases). The CDR3 contains 15 residues. CDR1 is DFQATT and CDR2 is SNEGSKA in the germline V gene (reference sequence). V was shortened by 0 bases and J by 9 bases, with 15 bases between the two germline ends. For the CDR3, the DNA is TGCAGTGCTAGAGATGGTCGGGGGGCGGTTTCACCCCTCCACTTT. Translated, it gives CSARDGRGAVSPLHF.

This clonotype was observed a few times. V and J are TRBV14 and TRBJ1-3, with a weak D call TRBD1 (6 bases). The CDR3 loop spans 17 amino acids. Trimming cost V 0 bases and J 7 bases, with 19 bases left between them. The germline gives CDR1 SGHDN, CDR2 FVKESK. The CDR3 sequence: CASSQEIGTLLRNTIYF. The CDR3 region has the DNA TGTGCCAGCAGCCAAGAGATCGGGACACTGTTGCGGAACACCATATATTTT.

The chain carries TRBV5-4 and TRBJ2-1, with TRBD2 as a possible D gene (5 bases). The CDR3 covers 17 residues. Germline V gives CDR1 SGHNT, CDR2 YYREEE (reference sequence). Trimming took 0 bases from V and 2 from J, leaving 15 bases between them. In DNA form, the CDR3 reads TGTGCCAGCAGCTTGGCCGGGGTTGCCCCTACCTACAATGAGCAGTTCTTC. It specifies CASSLAGVAPTYNEQFF.

This clonotype was seen ten or more times. The chain uses TRBV4-2 and TRBJ2-3; TRBD2 agrees at 7 bases. The V gene end was trimmed by 1 base and the J gene end by 5 bases; junction bases not matched to a gene: 6. The CDR3 contains 15 residues. Germline V CDR1 and CDR2: LGHNA, YNFKEQ. CDR3 sequence reads: CASSQGGSREDTQYF. The CDR3 DNA reads as TGTGCCAGCAGCCAAGGCGGGAGCAGGGAAGATACGCAGTATTTT.

At least ten counts were recorded for this clonotype. V usage is TRBV4-1 and J usage is TRBJ2-4; D is undetermined. Between the trimmed V and J ends, which lost 0 bases and 5 bases, there was a span of 11 bases. Germline lookup yields CDR1 MGHRA and CDR2 YSYEKL. This CDR3 region has 15 residues. The CDR3 sequence: CASSQEGWVENIQYF. The CDR3, as DNA: TGCGCCAGCAGCCAAGAGGGCTGGGTCGAAAACATTCAGTACTTC.

The table lists this clonotype with many counts. The rearrangement links TRBV20-1 to TRBJ1-1, with D possibly TRBD1 on 6 matching bases. V shed 4 bases and J shed 5 bases, with 8 bases lying between them. This CDR3 is 11 amino acids long. Germline lookup yields CDR1 DFQATT and CDR2 SNEGSKA (reference sequence). CDR3 amino acids: CSAKGGTEAFF. The CDR3 DNA is TGCAGTGCTAAAGGGGGTACTGAAGCTTTCTTT.

This clonotype was counted many times. The chain carries TRBV7-9 and TRBJ1-2; D gene uncertain. V shed 5 bases and J shed 4 bases, with 8 bases lying between them. Germline CDR1 SEHNR, CDR2 FQNEAQ (reference sequence). This CDR3 contains 12 residues. CDR3 sequence (DNA): TGTGCCAGCAGCCCGGACGGCTATGGCTACACCTTC. Its translation: CASSPDGYGYTF.

Only a few counts were recorded for this clonotype. The V gene is TRBV7-9, the J gene TRBJ2-1, with TRBD2 matching 7 bases. The CDR3 extends over 13 amino acids. V shed 5 bases and J 6 bases; nucleotides not matched to a gene: 4. CDR1 is SEHNR, CDR2 FQNEAQ, per germline (reference sequence). The CDR3 spells CASSPGLGNEQFF. The DNA for the CDR3 is TGTGCCAGCAGCCCCGGACTAGGCAATGAGCAGTTCTTC.

The chain employs TRBV6-6 and TRBJ2-5; TRBD1 aligns across 7 bases. Germline CDR1 and CDR2: MNHNY and SVGAGI (reference sequence). The CDR3 contains 16 residues. J gave up 1 base and V 2 bases, and 7 bases lay outside the gene matches. The CDR3 coding sequence is TGTGCCAGCAGTTACCCCAAGACAGGGCCCCAAGAGACCCAGTACTTC. This codes for CASSYPKTGPQETQYF.

This clonotype appeared once. This chain joins TRBV5-1 and TRBJ2-2; D is perhaps TRBD2 (6 bases). The CDR3 is made up of 16 amino acids. The V gene's germline CDR1 is SGHRS and CDR2 YFSETQ. V was trimmed by 0 bases and J by 4 bases, leaving 13 bases between them. CDR3 DNA sequence: TGCGCCAGCAGCTTGGTTCTTGCGGGAAGCACCGGGGAGCTGTTTTTT. Encoded protein: CASSLVLAGSTGELFF. The complete variable domain, with remaining parts taken from reference TRBV5-1 and TRBJ2-2, reads KAGVTQTPRYLIKTRGQQVTLSCSPISGHRSVSWYQQTPGQGLQFLFEYFSETQRNKGNFPGRFSGRQFSNSRSEMNVSTLELGDSALYLCASSLVLAGSTGELFFGEGSRLTVL.

The rearrangement links TRBV20-1 to TRBJ2-7; TRBD1 might be the D (6 bases). V was clipped by 6 bases and J by 4 bases, with 22 bases between them. This CDR3 is 15 amino acids long. Looked up from germline, CDR1 is DFQATT and CDR2 is SNEGSKA (reference sequence). The CDR3 DNA is TGCAGTGCCAGGAACAGGGAATGGCCCTTGTACGAGCAGTACTTC. Protein: CSARNREWPLYEQYF.

This clonotype was counted between two and nine times. The CDR3 nucleotides read TGTGCCAGCAGTCCACTCGAGGGGTCTCCCTACAATGAGCAGTTCTTC. Protein: CASSPLEGSPYNEQFF. V and J are TRBV27 and TRBJ2-1; tentatively, D is TRBD1 or TRBD2 (5 bases each). The CDR3 is made up of 16 amino acids. Germline V CDR1 and CDR2: MNHEY, SMNVEV (reference sequence). Trimming took 5 bases from V and 2 from J, leaving 16 bases between them.

This clonotype was picked up many times. The CDR3 reads CSARDTHNLRDEQFF. CDR3 bases: TGCAGTGCTAGAGACACCCATAATCTTCGGGATGAGCAGTTCTTC. The chain recombines TRBV20-1 with TRBJ2-1, with D hard to call. This CDR3 spans 15 amino acids. V lost 0 bases and J lost 8, with 17 bases in between. The V gene's germline CDR1 is DFQATT and CDR2 SNEGSKA (reference sequence).

The chain employs TRBV10-3 and TRBJ1-2, with D uncertain. CDR1 and CDR2 from the germline V gene are ENHRY and SYGVKD. The CDR3 is 15 amino acids. Trimming took 0 bases from V and 3 from J, leaving 11 bases between them. The DNA for the CDR3 is TGTGCCATCAGTGAGTCGAGTCAGACCTACTATGGCTACACCTTC. Its protein product is CAISESSQTYYGYTF.

The chain carries TRBV7-9 and TRBJ2-4; TRBD1 matches 8 bases. Trimming at V came to 2 bases and at J to 8 bases, leaving 8 bases not matched to a gene. CDR1 and CDR2 (germline): SEHNR, FQNEAQ (reference sequence). CDR3 size: 15 residues. DNA for the CDR3: TGTGCCAGCAGCTTAACCGGGACAGGAAGGGACATTCAGTACTTC. This translates into CASSLTGTGRDIQYF.

This clonotype was observed a few times. The J gene is TRBJ2-2, the V gene TRBV6-2 or TRBV6-3; D remains ambiguous. The germline V gene encodes CDR1 MNHEY and CDR2 SVGEGT. CDR3 size: 15 residues. With 0 bases removed from V and 3 bases from J, the gap between germline ends came to 8 bases. In DNA form, the CDR3 reads TGTGCCAGCAGTTACTCCTGGCGGCACACCGGGGAGCTGTTTTTT. Encoded protein: CASSYSWRHTGELFF.

This clonotype was found a few times. This chain connects TRBV7-2 to TRBJ1-3; D remains ambiguous. The CDR3 is made up of 16 amino acids. CDR1 SGHTA and CDR2 FQGNSA come from the germline V gene. The V and J ends lost 5 bases and 4 bases respectively, with 18 bases between them. The chain's CDR3 is CASSQIGWAGGNTIYF. CDR3 DNA sequence: TGTGCCAGCAGCCAAATCGGGTGGGCCGGAGGAAACACCATATATTTT.

This clonotype has only a few counts. The rearrangement links TRBV7-2 to TRBJ2-1; the D is unclear. Looked up from germline, CDR1 is SGHTA and CDR2 is FQGNSA. CDR3 length: 13 residues. Trimming removed 3 bases from V and 8 bases from J, with 11 bases in between. Written as DNA, the CDR3 is TGTGCCAGCAGCTTCTACAGATCCGATGAGCAGTTCTTC. It codes for CASSFYRSDEQFF.

V gene TRBV7-9 combines with J gene TRBJ2-1, with TRBD1 matching 9 bases. Trimming cost V 5 bases and J 1 base; bases outside gene matches: 6. In germline, CDR1 is SEHNR, CDR2 FQNEAQ (reference sequence). This CDR3 is 16 amino acids long. The CDR3 here is CASSLDRGRSYNEQFF. The CDR3 coding sequence is TGTGCCAGCAGCCTGGACAGGGGAAGGTCCTACAATGAGCAGTTCTTC.

J is TRBJ1-1 and V is TRBV4-1, with 11 positions matching TRBD1. The V gene's germline CDR1 is MGHRA and CDR2 YSYEKL. V was clipped by 4 bases and J by 6 bases; unmatched bases: 7. CDR3 size: 15 residues. The CDR3 bases are TGCGCCAGCAGCCCGGCGGGACAGGGGGTTTCTGAAGCTTTCTTT. This codes for CASSPAGQGVSEAFF.

The chain links TRBV21-1 to TRBJ1-5; the table calls TRBD1, which could not be checked here. TRBV21-1 is given as a pseudogene. CDR3 length: 16 residues. The CDR3 nucleotides are TGTGCCAGCAGCAAAGCCGTGATCCGGGTGGTTCAGCCCCAGCATTTT. Its translation: CASSKAVIRVVQPQHF.

V usage is TRBV7-8 and J usage is TRBJ2-7; 8 bases are shared with TRBD1. The germline CDR1 and CDR2 sequences are SGHVS and FQNEAQ. The ends lost 5 bases at V and 0 bases at J; junction bases unmatched: 12. The CDR3 extends over 17 amino acids. The CDR3: CASSPISGGRLSYEQYF. The DNA of the CDR3 is TGTGCCAGCAGCCCAATATCAGGGGGCCGGCTCTCCTACGAGCAGTACTTC.

The chain carries TRBV6-5 and TRBJ2-1, with TRBD2 matching 11 bases. Trimming cost V 5 bases and J 7 bases; bases outside gene matches: 10. Per germline, CDR1 MNHEY and CDR2 SVGAGI. CDR3 length: 16 amino acids. CDR3 DNA: TGTGCCAGCAGTCACCCCCGGCTAGCGGGGGGTAATGAGCAGTTCTTC. Encoded protein: CASSHPRLAGGNEQFF.

The table lists this clonotype with many counts. The rearrangement joins TRBV12-3 or TRBV12-4 to TRBJ2-5; tentative D call: TRBD2 (5 bases). V lost 5 bases and J lost 5, with 6 bases in between. The CDR3 totals 11 residues. This CDR3 is CASSRGETQYF. CDR3 nucleotides: TGTGCCAGCAGTCGAGGGGAGACCCAGTACTTC.

The gene calls are TRBV6-2 or TRBV6-3 and TRBJ1-1; weak D call: TRBD1 (5 bases). Germline CDR1 is MNHEY and CDR2 is SVGEGT. The germline V and J ends were trimmed by 4 bases and 4 bases, with 13 bases remaining between them. This CDR3 spans 14 amino acids. The CDR3 bases are TGTGCCAGCAGTTCCACCCAGGGACGCACTGAAGCTTTCTTT. It yields the protein CASSSTQGRTEAFF.